These T cell receptor beta chains were read from a single sample in a study of cytomegalovirus exposure and HLA in healthy donors. Sequencing used immunoSEQ multiplex PCR; TCRdb keeps in-frame clones, though not all of them. The profile covers 150,000 or so clones, with 80% to 85% appearing a single time and 3.5% to 5% taken by the ten largest. Sequencing input: PBMCs. The receptors shown here come from a man aged 50 or older in good health and CMV-seropositive. Each CDR3 is given with its conserved first and last residue. The D gene is left open where the match is weak. Only some rows state a clone size, as once, few, many or a class for expanded clones.

-	TRBV7-8	TRBJ1-4	-	TGTGCCAGCACCAATGGGTTCGGGTTCGGCCAGAGAGGAGAAAAACTGTTTTTT	CASTNGFGFGQRGEKLFF
TRBD2	TRBV7-9	TRBJ2-1	-	TGTGCCAGCAGCTTACTAGCGGGATTTGAGCAGTTCTTC	CASSLLAGFEQFF
-	TRBV4-1	TRBJ1-5	-	TGCGCCAGCAGCCACCCTAACAATCAGCCCCAGCATTTT	CASSHPNNQPQHF
TRBD2	TRBV6-5	TRBJ2-7	-	TGTGCCAGCAGTTACTCCGTCGGGGGGGCCTACGAGCAGTACTTC	CASSYSVGGAYEQYF
TRBD1	TRBV27	TRBJ2-6	-	TGTGCCAGCAGTGGACAGGGGACCGGGGCCAACGTCCTGACTTTC	CASSGQGTGANVLTF
-	TRBV5-1	TRBJ2-1	-	TGCGCCAGCAGCTCGGGGGACGGGAACTCCTACAATGAGCAGTTCTTC	CASSSGDGNSYNEQFF
TRBD2	TRBV4-2	TRBJ2-5	-	TGTGCCAGCAGCCAGGGAGTGGGAGGGTCACAAGAGACCCAGTACTTC	CASSQGVGGSQETQYF
TRBD2	TRBV4-3	TRBJ2-1	-	TGCGCCAGCAGCCAAGATTGGCTAGCGGGAGCGCAGTTCTTC	CASSQDWLAGAQFF
-	TRBV28	TRBJ2-7	-	TGTGCCAGCGGGCTTTTGTCCTACGAGCAGTACTTC	CASGLLSYEQYF
TRBD2	TRBV5-1	TRBJ2-5	-	TGCGCCAGCAGCAGGACTAGCGGGAGTATAGGAGAGACCCAGTACTTC	CASSRTSGSIGETQYF
-	TRBV7-9	TRBJ2-3	-	TGTGCCAGCAGCTTAGGGGGGCCCACAGATACGCAGTATTTT	CASSLGGPTDTQYF
TRBD2	TRBV28	TRBJ2-7	-	TGTGCCAGCAGTACCCCGGGACTAGCGATGTACGAGCAGTACTTC	CASSTPGLAMYEQYF
TRBD2	TRBV7-9	TRBJ2-5	once	TGTGCCAGCAGCTTAGCCCTAGCGGGGGGCCGTGAGACCCAGTACTTC	CASSLALAGGRETQYF
TRBD1	TRBV5-6	TRBJ2-7	-	TGTGCCAGCAGCCGCGGCCGGGACAGGGGTTACGAGCAGTACTTC	CASSRGRDRGYEQYF
-	TRBV5-1	TRBJ1-3	-	TGCGCCAGCAGCTTGGATTTAGGGGCTGGAAACACCATATATTTT	CASSLDLGAGNTIYF
-	TRBV20-1	TRBJ1-2	few	TGCAGTGCTACTACAGGAGACTACACCTTC	CSATTGDYTF